The 9 T cell receptor beta chains in this list originate from one sample, sequenced in a study of blood T cell repertoires in COVID-19. The method was immunoSEQ multiplex PCR; TCRdb's version includes in-frame clones alone and lacks a portion of them. The table has about 300,000 clones, over 80% seen once; the top ten hold more than 1.3%. The source material was peripheral blood. The receptors originated from a woman between 35 and 50 years old who had recovered from COVID-19.

V usage is TRBV5-1 and J usage is TRBJ1-6; D is possibly TRBD1 (5 bases). The CDR3 loop spans 14 amino acids. Trimming left V 7 bases short and J 10 bases short, with 18 bases between. CDR1 SGHRS and CDR2 YFSETQ come from the germline V gene. CDR3 sequence: CASGVGAGISPLHF. The CDR3, as DNA: TGCGCCAGCGGGGTAGGGGCAGGGATCTCACCCCTCCACTTT.

There are a few counts of this clone. V usage is TRBV28 and J usage is TRBJ1-5; the D gene is possibly TRBD1 (6 bases). CDR1 and CDR2 (germline): MDHEN, SYDVKM. This CDR3 is built from 18 residues. With 2 bases removed from V and 5 bases from J, the gap between germline ends came to 22 bases. The CDR3 DNA sequence: TGTGCCAGCAGTTTAAGTCAGAGGTTCAGGGGTGAGGATCAGCCCCAGCATTTT. Its protein is CASSLSQRFRGEDQPQHF.

The chain is built from TRBV11-3 and TRBJ1-6; the match to TRBD1 covers 9 bases. The ends lost 3 bases at V and 7 bases at J; junction bases unmatched: 7. The CDR3 contains 16 residues. Germline CDR1 SGHNT, CDR2 YENEEA. CDR3 coding DNA: TGTGCCAGCAGCTTCCATCAGGGACAGGGAAATTCACCCCTCCACTTT. Protein sequence: CASSFHQGQGNSPLHF.

The J gene is TRBJ1-3, the V gene TRBV9; D gene uncertain. The V end was cut by 0 bases, the J end by 4 bases, with 8 bases between. This CDR3 comprises 14 residues. Germline values: CDR1 SGDLS, CDR2 YYNGEE. The CDR3 nucleotides read TGTGCCAGCAGCGTAGTTAAACAGGGAAACACCATATATTTT. Protein product: CASSVVKQGNTIYF.

The V gene is TRBV27, the J gene TRBJ2-2; 9 bases fit TRBD1. Looked up from germline, CDR1 is MNHEY and CDR2 is SMNVEV (reference sequence). This CDR3 is built from 16 residues. The ends lost 5 bases at V and 7 bases at J; junction bases unmatched: 11. The CDR3 nucleotides read TGTGCCAGCAGTACCCCGGGACAGGGTTGGGGCGGGGAGCTGTTTTTT. Amino acid sequence: CASSTPGQGWGGELFF.

In the case of this clone: The sample carries other DNA sequences with the same CDR3. The gene calls are TRBV9 and TRBJ1-1; D ambiguous. The V gene's germline CDR1 is SGDLS and CDR2 YYNGEE. V was pared by 0 bases and J by 0 bases, with 3 bases between. The CDR3 is 13 amino acids. CDR3: CASSVAVNTEAFF. The DNA of the CDR3 is TGTGCCAGCAGCGTAGCGGTGAACACTGAAGCTTTCTTT.

The chain links TRBV19 to TRBJ1-1; D remains ambiguous. The germline gives CDR1 LNHDA, CDR2 SQIVND (reference sequence). The germline V and J ends were trimmed by 3 bases and 0 bases, with 11 bases remaining between them. This CDR3 has 15 residues. The CDR3 region is CASSIRDTLNTEAFF. The CDR3 coding sequence is TGTGCCAGTAGTATCAGAGACACCCTGAACACTGAAGCTTTCTTT.

The rearrangement uses TRBV2 and TRBJ2-2; D may be TRBD1 (5 bases). The V gene's germline CDR1 is SNHLY and CDR2 FYNNEI. Trimming took off 6 bases at V and 1 base at J, with 9 bases between the two ends. The CDR3 has 14 residues. CDR3 bases: TGTGCCAGCAGGGACATCCTGAACACCGGGGAGCTGTTTTTT. It specifies CASRDILNTGELFF. The full variable domain, rest sourced from reference TRBV2 and TRBJ2-2, is EPEVTQTPSHQVTQMGQEVILRCVPISNHLYFYWYRQILGQKVEFLVSFYNNEISEKSEIFDDQFSVERPDGSNFTLKIRSTKLEDSAMYFCASRDILNTGELFFGEGSRLTVL.

To note about this clone: Distinct nucleotide sequences in the sample also encode this CDR3. The gene calls are TRBV27 and TRBJ2-3, with TRBD2 as a possible D gene (5 bases). From germline, CDR1 is MNHEY and CDR2 SMNVEV (reference sequence). V lost 4 bases and J 0 bases, leaving 8 bases between the germline ends. The CDR3 is made up of 14 amino acids. The CDR3 sequence: CASSSRTSTDTQYF. CDR3 DNA: TGTGCCAGCAGTTCAAGGACTAGCACAGATACGCAGTATTTT.